A selection of T cell receptor beta chains follows, all from one sample in a study of shared clonotypes between healthy human individuals. The assay was immunoSEQ multiplex PCR, and TCRdb's table has in-frame clones only and misses some. Of some 2 million clones detected, approximately 94% appear once; the ten largest clones hold 1% to 1.5%. The sample consisted of naive CD8+ T cells sorted from blood. The receptors were gathered from a young man in good health. Each CDR3 is given with its conserved first and last residue. The order of the fields is clone size, J gene, V gene, D gene, CDR3 protein, CDR3 DNA. A D gene is named only where the DNA matches it firmly. Rows give clone size only sometimes, using once, few, many, or a class for an expanded clone.

>.|TRBJ1-1|TRBV7-6|TRBD1
CASSLGQANTEAFF
TGTGCCAGCAGCCTGGGACAGGCGAACACTGAAGCTTTCTTT
>.|TRBJ1-5|TRBV28|.
CASSFGGSRQPQHF
TGTGCCAGCAGTTTTGGAGGGTCAAGGCAGCCCCAGCATTTT
>.|TRBJ2-7|TRBV27|TRBD2
CASSAGATYEQYF
TGTGCCAGCAGTGCGGGAGCCACCTACGAGCAGTACTTC
>.|TRBJ2-1|TRBV5-6|.
CASSSLGYEQFF
TGTGCCAGCAGCTCCCTCGGCTATGAGCAGTTCTTC
>once|TRBJ2-1|TRBV6-4|TRBD2
CASSDGSSSGGPSSYNEQFF
TGTGCCAGCAGTGACGGATCGTCTAGCGGGGGTCCTAGCTCCTACAATGAGCAGTTCTTC
>.|TRBJ2-5|TRBV28|.
CASSILWETQYF
TGTGCCAGCAGTATATTGTGGGAGACCCAGTACTTC
>.|TRBJ2-1|TRBV5-1|.
CASSLVGGYYNEQFF
TGCGCCAGCAGCTTGGTTGGGGGCTACTACAATGAGCAGTTCTTC
>.|TRBJ2-1|TRBV7-9|.
CASSQGPGAYNEQFF
TGTGCCAGCAGCCAAGGGCCGGGTGCCTACAATGAGCAGTTCTTC
>.|TRBJ2-7|TRBV4-1|TRBD2
CASSSRTSGAYEQYF
TGCGCCAGCAGCTCCCGGACTAGCGGGGCCTACGAGCAGTACTTC
>.|TRBJ2-1|TRBV13|TRBD2
CASSAGPILAGVSNEQFF
TGTGCCAGCAGCGCCGGCCCTATCCTAGCGGGAGTATCTAATGAGCAGTTCTTC
>.|TRBJ1-6|TRBV4-1|.
CASSQALGANSPLHF
TGCGCCAGCAGCCAAGCGTTGGGGGCGAATTCACCCCTCCACTTT
>once|TRBJ1-5|TRBV9|.
CASSPTENQPQHF
TGTGCCAGCAGCCCAACCGAGAATCAGCCCCAGCATTTT
>.|TRBJ1-1|TRBV2|TRBD1
CASRDGQGNTEAFF
TGTGCCAGCAGGGATGGACAGGGGAACACTGAAGCTTTCTTT
>once|TRBJ2-2|TRBV7-2|.
CASSSSVFGELFF
TGTGCCAGCAGCTCCTCTGTATTTGGGGAGCTGTTTTTT
>.|TRBJ1-1|TRBV1|.
CTSKYRLNTEAFF
TGCACCAGCAAATACCGGTTGAACACTGAAGCTTTCTTT
>.|TRBJ2-1|TRBV7-2|TRBD1
CASSSSDRGQRVHNEQFF
TGTGCCAGCAGCTCCTCGGACAGGGGGCAGCGTGTCCACAATGAGCAGTTCTTC
>.|TRBJ2-7|TRBV5-8|.
CASSLSVGDVYEQYF
TGTGCCAGCAGCTTGTCAGTGGGAGACGTCTACGAGCAGTACTTC
>once|TRBJ2-7|TRBV27|.
CASSFNGNPYEQYF
TGTGCCAGCAGTTTTAACGGGAACCCCTACGAGCAGTACTTC
>.|TRBJ2-3|TRBV7-2|.
CASSPLRGRVPDTQYF
TGTGCCAGCAGCCCACTGAGGGGGAGGGTGCCAGATACGCAGTATTTT
>.|TRBJ1-5|TRBV6-5|.
CASSSIWDSNQPQHF
TGTGCCAGCAGCTCCATATGGGATAGCAATCAGCCCCAGCATTTT